The rows below give T cell receptor beta chains drawn from one sample of a study of blood T cell repertoires in COVID-19. Some clones are missing from TCRdb's copy, which holds only in-frame ones; the method was immunoSEQ multiplex PCR. The sample holds around 93,000 clones, less than 95% seen once. Sequenced: peripheral blood. The receptors shown here come from a man younger than 35 with COVID-19, enrolled during active disease. Both conserved end residues are part of each CDR3. D genes are given only for firm matches. Some rows have no size entry. The others give once, few or many, or a class for an expanded clone.

size	V	J	D	DNA	CDR3
-	TRBV6-4	TRBJ2-7	TRBD2	TGTGCCAGCACTGGGACTAGCGGGAGGGCCTTAGCCTACGAGCAGTACTTC	CASTGTSGRALAYEQYF
-	TRBV2	TRBJ1-1	TRBD1	TGTGCCAGCAGCGCCCGACAGGGCTTGAACACTGAAGCTTTCTTT	CASSARQGLNTEAFF
-	TRBV27	TRBJ1-1	-	TGTGCCAGCAGTCCGGGACTCCCGAACACTGAAGCTTTCTTT	CASSPGLPNTEAFF
-	TRBV28	TRBJ2-7	TRBD1	TGTGCCAGCAGTTTAATCTCCGGGACAGGGTCATACGAGCAGTACTTC	CASSLISGTGSYEQYF
-	TRBV5-6	TRBJ2-7	-	TGTGCCAGCACCACAGGGTTGCGGGAGCAGTACTTC	CASTTGLREQYF
-	TRBV7-8	TRBJ2-7	-	TGTGCCAGCAGCTCCGGACAAGTCTACGAGCAGTACTTC	CASSSGQVYEQYF
-	TRBV10-3	TRBJ1-2	-	TGTGCCATCAGTGACCAGGGCAGTGAAGGCTACACCTTC	CAISDQGSEGYTF
many	TRBV19	TRBJ2-1	TRBD2	TGTGCCAGTAGTATAGGGGTAGGCGGGAGCCCCTACAATGAGCAGTTCTTC	CASSIGVGGSPYNEQFF
-	TRBV14	TRBJ1-2	TRBD1	TGTGCCAGCAGCCAAGATCCGCGACAGGGAAGGACTAACTATGGCTACACCTTC	CASSQDPRQGRTNYGYTF
-	TRBV15	TRBJ2-1	TRBD1	TGTGCCACCAGCAGAGAAACCAACCACAGGGGATATGAGCAGTTCTTC	CATSRETNHRGYEQFF
-	TRBV7-9	TRBJ2-7	-	TGTGCCAGCAGCTTGCGCAGCCGGGACTCATCTGCCTACGAGCAGTACTTC	CASSLRSRDSSAYEQYF
-	TRBV7-2	TRBJ1-5	-	TGTGCCAGCAGCTTGACATATAGCAATCAGCCCCAGCATTTT	CASSLTYSNQPQHF
-	TRBV6-2/TRBV6-3	TRBJ2-5	-	TGTGCCAGCACCCCCGGTGGCAGAGGGCAAGAGACCCAGTACTTC	CASTPGGRGQETQYF
-	TRBV10-3	TRBJ2-2	TRBD2	TGTGCCATCGGACTAGCAACCGGGGAGCTGTTTTTT	CAIGLATGELFF
-	TRBV11-2	TRBJ2-5	-	TGTGCCTCCAGCGGGACGAGGGGGAAAGAGACCCAGTACTTC	CASSGTRGKETQYF
-	TRBV4-3	TRBJ2-2	-	TGCGCCAGCAGCCAAGATCTGGGGGCCAGGGCCGGGGAGCTGTTTTTT	CASSQDLGARAGELFF
-	TRBV3-1/TRBV3-2	TRBJ2-1	TRBD2	TGTGCCAGCAGCCAAGAGGTAGCGGGGTACAATGAGCAGTTCTTC	CASSQEVAGYNEQFF
-	TRBV24-1	TRBJ2-1	TRBD1	TGTGCCACCAGTGAGACAGGGCGGCATGAGCAGTTCTTC	CATSETGRHEQFF
-	TRBV28	TRBJ2-7	-	TGTGCCAGCAGTTATAAACTTAGAGAATCCGAGCAGTACTTC	CASSYKLRESEQYF
-	TRBV18	TRBJ1-6	TRBD1	TGTGCCAGCTCGGACGGGGACAGCTCCTATAATTCACCCCTCCACTTT	CASSDGDSSYNSPLHF
-	TRBV6-5	TRBJ2-7	-	TGTGCCAGCAGTTACTGGCAGGGGCCCTCCTACGAGCAGTACTTC	CASSYWQGPSYEQYF
-	TRBV7-2	TRBJ2-7	TRBD2	TGTGCCAGCAGCCAAGCGGGACTCAGCTCCTACGAGCAGTACTTC	CASSQAGLSSYEQYF
-	TRBV5-1	TRBJ2-3	-	TGCGCCAGCAGCTTGTTCGACTTGGGGGGAGATACGCAGTATTTT	CASSLFDLGGDTQYF
-	TRBV6-1	TRBJ1-3	-	TGTGCCAGCAGTGAATGGCTCTCTGGAAACACCATATATTTT	CASSEWLSGNTIYF
-	TRBV7-2	TRBJ2-7	TRBD1	TGTGCCAGCAGCTTAAACCCACAGGGGTCGAACGAGCAGTACTTC	CASSLNPQGSNEQYF
-	TRBV24-1	TRBJ2-1	TRBD2	TGTGCCACCAGTGATACCGAAGCGGGAGCGGTGGTAAATGAGCAGTTCTTC	CATSDTEAGAVVNEQFF
once	TRBV27	TRBJ1-5	-	TGTGCCAGCAGTTTAGCAGGGCTCAATCAGCCCCAGCATTTT	CASSLAGLNQPQHF
-	TRBV11-2	TRBJ2-5	TRBD1	TGTGCCAGCACCCACGCGACAGGGGATTTTCAGACCCAGTACTTC	CASTHATGDFQTQYF
-	TRBV7-2	TRBJ1-1	-	TGTGCCAGCAGCTTATTTCGGGCGGGGACTGAAGCTTTCTTT	CASSLFRAGTEAFF
-	TRBV6-1	TRBJ1-5	-	TGTGCCAGCAGTGCAAAATCAGGGGACGGCAATCAGCCCCAGCATTTT	CASSAKSGDGNQPQHF
-	TRBV6-2/TRBV6-3	TRBJ2-7	-	TGTGCCAGCAGTTTAGCGCGGGGTTACGAGCAGTACTTC	CASSLARGYEQYF
-	TRBV5-5	TRBJ2-2	-	TGTGCCAGCAGCTGGGGGCCAGCCGATGAGGCCGGGGAGCTGTTTTTT	CASSWGPADEAGELFF
few	TRBV19	TRBJ2-1	-	TGTGCCAGTAGTAACCAGGGTAGTCGCAATGAGCAGTTCTTC	CASSNQGSRNEQFF
-	TRBV5-1	TRBJ2-7	TRBD2	TGCGCCAGCAGCTTTGGACTAGCGAGCTCCTACGAGCAGTACTTC	CASSFGLASSYEQYF
-	TRBV19	TRBJ1-5	TRBD1	TGTGCCAGTAGTCTCGGGACAGGGCTCAATCAGCCCCAGCATTTT	CASSLGTGLNQPQHF
-	TRBV10-3	TRBJ2-1	TRBD1	TGTGCCATCAGAGGACAGGACTCCTACAATGAGCAGTTCTTC	CAIRGQDSYNEQFF
-	TRBV28	TRBJ2-1	-	TGTGCCAGCACCAGGCCGGGAACTTCCTACAATGAGCAGTTCTTC	CASTRPGTSYNEQFF
-	TRBV27	TRBJ2-1	TRBD2	TGTGCCAGCCTTCAAGCGGGAGGGGGTAGCGGTGAGCAGTTCTTC	CASLQAGGGSGEQFF
-	TRBV28	TRBJ2-7	TRBD1	TGTGCCAGCAGTTCTCCACACGGACAGGGAATGCCCTACGAGCAGTACTTC	CASSSPHGQGMPYEQYF
-	TRBV30	TRBJ1-2	TRBD1	TGTGCCTGGAACAGGGGAACAAACTATGGCTACACCTTC	CAWNRGTNYGYTF
-	TRBV18	TRBJ1-5	TRBD1	TGTGCCAGCTCACCCCAGCCGCAGGGGGGCAATCAGCCCCAGCATTTT	CASSPQPQGGNQPQHF
-	TRBV28	TRBJ2-5	TRBD1	TGTGCCAGCAGTCTGGGACAGGGCTATCGAGAGACCCAGTACTTC	CASSLGQGYRETQYF
-	TRBV30	TRBJ1-2	TRBD1	TGTGCCTGGACCCCGGGACAGGGACTCGGCTACACCTTC	CAWTPGQGLGYTF
-	TRBV28	TRBJ1-2	TRBD1	TGTGCCAGCAGTTTACCAGGGGGGTTCGGGGGCTACACCTTC	CASSLPGGFGGYTF
once	TRBV24-1	TRBJ1-2	-	TGTGCCACCAGTGATGGTACCGGGACACGCTACACCTTC	CATSDGTGTRYTF
-	TRBV10-3	TRBJ2-2	-	TGTGCCATCAGTGAGTTATCCCTGTCGAACACCGGGGAGCTGTTTTTT	CAISELSLSNTGELFF
-	TRBV4-2	TRBJ2-7	-	TGTGCCAGCAGCCTGGAGAAGGCGATAACCTACGAGCAGTACTTC	CASSLEKAITYEQYF
-	TRBV6-5	TRBJ2-7	TRBD2	TGTGCCAGCAGGCGGGGGGCTGAGCAGTACTTC	CASRRGAEQYF
-	TRBV30	TRBJ2-7	TRBD1	TGTGCCTTTACAGGGGGCTACCGCTCCTACGAGCAGTACTTC	CAFTGGYRSYEQYF